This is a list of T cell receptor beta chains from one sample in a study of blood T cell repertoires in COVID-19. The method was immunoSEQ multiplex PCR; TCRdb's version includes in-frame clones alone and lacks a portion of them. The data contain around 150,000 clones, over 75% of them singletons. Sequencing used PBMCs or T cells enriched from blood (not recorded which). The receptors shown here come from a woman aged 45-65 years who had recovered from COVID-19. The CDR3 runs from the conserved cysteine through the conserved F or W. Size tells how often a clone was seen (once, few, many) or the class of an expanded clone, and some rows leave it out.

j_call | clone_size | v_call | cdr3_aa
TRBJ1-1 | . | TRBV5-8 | CASSWGGQDTEAFF
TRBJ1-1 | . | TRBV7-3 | CASSSTGGSAEAFF
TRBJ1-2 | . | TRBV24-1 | CATSDRTVNYGYTF
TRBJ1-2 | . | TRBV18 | CASSPAPPPSEGYTF
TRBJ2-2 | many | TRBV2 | CASSVTGPGELFF
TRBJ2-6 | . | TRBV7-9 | CASSQTFLSGANVLTF
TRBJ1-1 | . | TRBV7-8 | CASSFPQGGTEAFF
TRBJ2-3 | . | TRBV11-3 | CASSFRDTDTDTQYF
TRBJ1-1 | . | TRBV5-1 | CASSRTSLNTEAFF
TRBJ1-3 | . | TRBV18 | CASSPITGSSGNTIYF
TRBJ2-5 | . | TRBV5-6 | CASSPKLRETQYF
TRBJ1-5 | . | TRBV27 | CANRGDQPQHF
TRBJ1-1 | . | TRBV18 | CASSLRGGGTEAFF
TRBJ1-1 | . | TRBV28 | CATAGGQGLGAFF
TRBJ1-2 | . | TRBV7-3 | CASSSGSGQGYNGYTF